A selection of T cell receptor beta chains follows, all from one sample in a study of cytomegalovirus exposure and HLA in healthy donors. Libraries were prepared by immunoSEQ multiplex PCR; TCRdb keeps only in-frame clonotypes and omits some of them. Here the sample spans about 140,000 clones, 76% being singletons. The sequencing sample was made of PBMCs. These receptors were collected from a man aged 35-49 years in good health and CMV-seronegative. Each CDR3 is given with its conserved first and last residue. Each record gives: V gene, J gene, clone size, D gene, CDR3 protein, CDR3 DNA. The D gene is left open where the match is weak. The size entry is marked missing in some rows and otherwise reads once, few, many or a size class.

>TRBV5-1|TRBJ2-7|.|.
CASSLAIGGYEQYF
TGCGCCAGCAGCTTGGCCATTGGAGGGTACGAGCAGTACTTC
>TRBV7-2|TRBJ1-4|.|.
CASSPGTTVGEKLFF
TGTGCCAGCAGCCCGGGGACAACGGTGGGTGAAAAACTGTTTTTT
>TRBV10-2|TRBJ1-1|.|.
CASSELSRRVEAFF
TGCGCCAGCAGTGAGCTGTCGCGACGGGTTGAAGCTTTCTTT
>TRBV7-2|TRBJ2-7|.|.
CASSPNFSRMIYEQYF
TGTGCCAGCAGCCCTAATTTCTCCAGGATGATCTACGAGCAGTACTTC
>TRBV27|TRBJ1-1|.|.
CASSNRPNTEAFF
TGTGCCAGCTCGAACAGGCCGAACACTGAAGCTTTCTTT
>TRBV27|TRBJ2-2|few|TRBD1
CASSPTGYDTGELFF
TGTGCCAGCAGCCCGACAGGGTACGACACCGGGGAGCTGTTTTTT
>TRBV29-1|TRBJ2-7|.|TRBD1
CSVGTGWEQYF
TGCAGCGTCGGGACAGGATGGGAGCAGTACTTC
>TRBV20-1|TRBJ1-6|.|TRBD1
CSAGQGEPLHF
TGCAGTGCGGGACAGGGTGAACCCCTCCACTTT
>TRBV19|TRBJ2-3|.|.
CASSMTRGTDTQYF
TGTGCCAGTAGTATGACCCGGGGCACAGATACGCAGTATTTT
>TRBV30|TRBJ2-2|.|.
CAWGPARRVNTGELFF
TGTGCCTGGGGACCCGCGAGGAGGGTAAACACCGGGGAGCTGTTTTTT
>TRBV21-1|TRBJ2-7|.|.
CASSKGRDNSYEQYF
TGTGCCAGCAGCAAAGGACGGGACAATTCCTACGAGCAGTACTTC
>TRBV4-3|TRBJ1-1|.|.
CASSQDTDTEAFF
TGCGCCAGCAGCCAAGATACGGACACTGAAGCTTTCTTT
>TRBV28|TRBJ1-1|.|TRBD1
CASSLSRDRDLNTEAFF
TGTGCCAGCAGTTTATCCCGGGACAGGGACTTGAACACTGAAGCTTTCTTT
>TRBV12-2|TRBJ2-3|.|.
CASRLGAGGAGTDTQYF
TGTGCAAGTCGCTTAGGGGCAGGGGGCGCCGGCACAGATACGCAGTATTTT
>TRBV19|TRBJ1-2|.|.
CASSIDNGLNGYTF
TGTGCCAGTAGTATAGATAACGGACTGAATGGCTACACCTTC
>TRBV7-9|TRBJ2-3|once|.
CASSNGQLTDTQYF
TGTGCCAGCAGCAATGGACAGCTCACAGATACGCAGTATTTT
>TRBV29-1|TRBJ2-5|.|.
CSVGVKETQYF
TGCAGCGTTGGTGTCAAAGAGACCCAGTACTTC
>TRBV13|TRBJ1-6|.|TRBD1
CASSDRQGSPPNSPLHF
TGTGCCAGCAGCGACCGACAGGGATCCCCCCCAAATTCACCCCTCCACTTT
>TRBV5-1|TRBJ2-5|.|TRBD1
CASSQGQGAETQYF
TGCGCCAGCAGCCAGGGACAGGGGGCCGAGACCCAGTACTTC
>TRBV28|TRBJ1-4|.|TRBD1
CASSFKDRVGEKLFF
TGTGCCAGCAGTTTCAAGGACAGGGTGGGTGAAAAACTGTTTTTT
>TRBV9|TRBJ1-6|.|.
CASSGGGGSPLHF
TGTGCCAGCAGCGGCGGGGGGGGGTCACCCCTCCACTTT
>TRBV2|TRBJ1-4|.|TRBD1
CASGDRATNEKLFF
TGTGCCAGCGGGGACAGGGCAACTAATGAAAAACTGTTTTTT
>TRBV5-1|TRBJ2-5|.|TRBD2
CASSLVGAGGPQETQYF
TGCGCCAGCAGCTTGGTTGGAGCGGGGGGGCCACAAGAGACCCAGTACTTC
>TRBV6-5|TRBJ2-7|.|.
CASSYPGNEQYF
TGTGCCAGCAGTTACCCCGGGAACGAGCAGTACTTC
>TRBV7-9|TRBJ1-5|.|TRBD1
CASSLEGQGGLNQPQHF
TGTGCCAGCAGCTTAGAGGGACAGGGGGGGCTTAATCAGCCCCAGCATTTT
>TRBV28|TRBJ1-1|.|TRBD1
CASSSGQKNTEAFF
TGTGCCAGCAGTTCGGGACAGAAGAACACTGAAGCTTTCTTT
>TRBV4-1|TRBJ1-5|.|.
CASSQESGQYNQPQHF
TGCGCCAGCAGCCAAGAGTCCGGACAGTACAATCAGCCCCAGCATTTT
>TRBV7-9|TRBJ1-4|.|TRBD1
CASSLPPTGGNNEKLFF
TGTGCCAGCAGCTTACCACCTACAGGGGGTAATAATGAAAAACTGTTTTTT
>TRBV7-6|TRBJ2-2|.|.
CASSLVPRQDSTGELFF
TGTGCCAGCAGCTTAGTTCCCCGCCAGGATAGCACCGGGGAGCTGTTTTTT
>TRBV19|TRBJ2-7|.|.
CASSMLSGYEQYF
TGTGCCAGCAGTATGTTGTCAGGGTACGAGCAGTACTTC
>TRBV19|TRBJ1-5|.|TRBD1
CASSNVRGSGGINQPQHF
TGTGCCAGTAGCAATGTGAGGGGGTCAGGGGGGATTAATCAGCCCCAGCATTTT
>TRBV5-4|TRBJ2-7|.|TRBD2
CASSLTSGAYEQYF
TGTGCCAGCAGCTTGACCAGCGGGGCCTACGAGCAGTACTTC